This T cell receptor beta chain was recovered during a study of post-analysis software for immune sequencing data (dated by TCRdb to about 2015). With respect to the entire study: Recorded disease courses included relapsing-remitting, secondary progressive and progressive-relapsing multiple sclerosis, with some patients lacking subtype annotation. A subset of samples was prepared in parallel using single-end sample barcoding, then pooled and co-amplified after Illumina adapter ligation. The multiple sclerosis patient repertoires were compared with 10 to 12 previously published healthy control repertoires from donors aged 6 to 25 years. Broad study findings and their caveats: The control group was slightly older than the multiple sclerosis patient group. Significantly higher frequencies in patients than in controls were found for roughly 5 TRBV segments, including TRBV5-6, TRBV5-1 and TRBV20-1. Multiple sclerosis patients had significantly lower normalized Chao1 diversity than controls, a result that suggests substantial peripheral T-cell clonal expansion. When samples were clustered directly using the F measure, samples prepared in the same batch co-clustered strongly, which prompted a batch-effect correction.

The library was obtained by PCR. The data were produced on an Illumina HiSeq 2500. To reduce PCR and sequencing biases, unique molecular identifiers were built into the TCR beta cDNA libraries. Per 1 to 10 million input T cells, some 500,000 cDNA molecules were obtained, such that each molecule approximated one T cell. Patient libraries were prepared and sequenced with the same protocol used for the earlier healthy control dataset. Within a given batch, samples were prepared together, multiplexed and sequenced on the same HiSeq lane. The source study handled its data this way. MIGEC handled the raw barcoded reads, throwing out single-read molecular identifier groups before consensus assembly and CDR3 extraction. Clonotype tables were post-analysed with VDJtools, normalizing diversity by down-sampling all datasets to the smallest sample size. To correct batch-related cross-sample contamination, repertoire overlap clustering matched CDR3 amino acid sequences but not nucleotide sequences. The public reads were run again by TCRdb, first through fastp at Q25 and then through MiXCR, and only productive beta chains were kept. All rows with the same CDR3 protein become a single entry with the most common DNA and genes. TCRdb assigned the V and J calls; the authors' analysis was not used. The sample contains roughly 700,000 distinct CDR3 sequences, around 27% of them found a single time. The ten biggest clones cover 0.5% to 0.6% of the sample.

To demonstrate the VDJtools post-analysis software, the study profiled TCR beta repertoires from the peripheral blood of some 13 young patients with multiple sclerosis. The multiple sclerosis patients were children and adolescents between roughly 6 and 16 years of age. This clonotype was recorded a few times. The antigen it binds to is not known. Within one base of it there is no much larger clone, and no base qualities were kept. CDR1 and CDR2, looked up from the germline V gene, are LGHNA and YSLEER. Trimming takes 0 bases off V and 7 bases off J; junction bases not matched to a gene: 13. From cysteine to phenylalanine, the CDR3 is 18 amino acids long. Here the CDR3 DNA is all that survives: 54 bases in frame from base 1.

This clonotype originated in a girl between 10 and 17 years old with multiple sclerosis. Recombination connected TRBV4-3 to TRBJ2-4, with 9 junctional bases fitting TRBD2. The sample taken for sequencing was blood. The CDR3 region: CASSQDWISGRGTNIQYF. The DNA sequence is TGCGCCAGCAGCCAAGATTGGATTAGCGGGAGAGGTACGAACATTCAGTACTTC.